The 18 T cell receptor beta chains below come from one sample, sequenced in a study of human T cells and chemical hapten exposure. Each CDR3 protein gets one entry after TCRdb re-called the RACE reads with MiXCR. Counted here are 95,000 to 150,000 distinct CDR3 sequences, approximately 11% occurring once; the ten biggest clones make up over 2%. The time point is: patch test 3, about 24 weeks after DPC sensitization. Treatment: therapeutic diphenylcyclopropenone sensitization with weekly scalp DPC. The sequencing used whole blood, collected in connection with sensitization to the hapten diphenylcyclopropenone (DPC). These receptors all come from a woman in her forties or fifties with alopecia areata. Some clones in this sample may be carry-over from other donors' samples.

Notes on this clonotype: Here the CDR3 omits its conserved ending phenylalanine or tryptophan, so a read error is the likely source. The DNA is omitted, as the CDR3 cannot be located on it reliably, and the CDR3 follows TCRdb's listing. The chain has TRBV6-5 and TRBJ1-4. The CDR3 has 8 amino acids, counting both end residues. Germline values: CDR1 MNHEY, CDR2 SVGAGI. The CDR3 reads CASSSGTR.

This clonotype was seen more than once but under ten times. DNA of the CDR3: TGCAGCGTTGAAATTCTGTCAGTTCCCTACGAGCAGTACTTC. This gives the protein CSVEILSVPYEQYF. V gene TRBV29-1 combines with J gene TRBJ2-7; D not certain. Germline loops: CDR1 SQVTM, CDR2 ANQGSEA. The CDR3 loop spans 14 amino acids. The V end was cut by 2 bases, the J end by 2 bases, with 13 bases between.

This sequence joins TRBV29-1 and TRBJ1-3; D gene ambiguous. Deletions cut 6 bases from V and 0 bases from J, with 9 bases between. This CDR3 has 13 amino acids. In germline, CDR1 is SQVTM, CDR2 ANQGSEA. This chain's CDR3 is CSVGLDSGNTIYF. The CDR3 DNA is TGCAGCGTCGGCCTCGACTCTGGAAACACCATATATTTT.

This clonotype was counted many times. The gene calls are TRBV2 and TRBJ2-1; 9 positions agree with TRBD1. Germline-derived CDR1 and CDR2 are SNHLY and FYNNEI. The CDR3 consists of 13 residues. V lost 6 bases, J lost 4 bases, and 1 base stayed unmatched. CDR3 residues: CASRGTGYNEQFF. The CDR3 bases are TGTGCCAGCAGGGGGACAGGGTACAATGAGCAGTTCTTC.

This clonotype was counted many times. The rearrangement uses TRBV29-1 and TRBJ2-3; D is undetermined. The germline gives CDR1 SQVTM, CDR2 ANQGSEA. Trimming took 2 bases from V and 3 from J, leaving 9 bases between them. The CDR3 extends over 13 amino acids. The CDR3 protein is CSVEYHQTDTQYF. The CDR3 nucleotides read TGCAGCGTTGAATATCACCAGACAGATACGCAGTATTTT.

This clonotype turned up a few times. This chain links TRBV7-9 with TRBJ1-1; D gene uncertain. With 5 bases removed from V and 4 bases from J, the gap between germline ends came to 20 bases. Germline loops: CDR1 SEHNR, CDR2 FQNEAQ (reference sequence). This CDR3 region has 16 residues. Written as DNA, the CDR3 is TGTGCCAGCAGCATTGTGCGCGGGAACAAGCCCACTGAAGCTTTCTTT. This gives the protein CASSIVRGNKPTEAFF.

This clonotype has more than one count but fewer than ten. The chain couples TRBV12-3 or TRBV12-4 to TRBJ2-3; TRBD2 matches 8 bases. V trimming: 1 base; J trimming: 1 base; junction bases outside the gene matches: 1. The CDR3 runs to 15 residues. The CDR3 region is CASSLGRGGTDTQYF. The DNA of the CDR3 is TGTGCCAGCAGTTTAGGGCGGGGGGGCACAGATACGCAGTATTTT.

The genes are TRBV20-1 and TRBJ2-1, with 10 bases that match TRBD2. Per germline, CDR1 DFQATT and CDR2 SNEGSKA (reference sequence). The J segment lost 11 bases and the V segment lost 6 bases, leaving 4 bases of the junction unmatched. This CDR3 has 11 residues. Written as DNA, the CDR3 is TGCAGTGCACCACTAGCGGGAAAGCAGTTCTTC. This sequence encodes CSAPLAGKQFF.

The chain links TRBV6-2 or TRBV6-3 to TRBJ1-1; possibly TRBD1 for D (5 bases). The CDR3 totals 12 residues. From germline, CDR1 is MNHEY and CDR2 SVGEGT. V was pared by 6 bases and J by 4 bases, with 9 bases between. CDR3 DNA sequence: TGTGCCAGCAGCCCAGGGTTCACTGAAGCTTTCTTT. Protein product: CASSPGFTEAFF.

The chain is built from TRBV2 and TRBJ1-2, with 9 bases that match TRBD1. The CDR3 consists of 14 residues. V trimming: 6 bases; J trimming: 4 bases; junction bases outside the gene matches: 6. CDR1 is SNHLY and CDR2 is FYNNEI in the germline V gene. The CDR3 nucleotides read TGTGCCAGCAGCGACAGGGGGGTAGGCTATGGCTACACCTTC. Translation gives CASSDRGVGYGYTF.

There are many counts of this clonotype. The chain is built from TRBV28 and TRBJ2-7, with 9 bases identical to TRBD2. Germline loops: CDR1 MDHEN, CDR2 SYDVKM. The V gene end was trimmed by 5 bases and the J gene end by 4 bases; junction bases not matched to a gene: 9. CDR3 length: 15 residues. CDR3 in amino acids: CASSRLAGSLYEQYF. The CDR3 bases are TGTGCCAGCAGTCGCCTAGCGGGGTCCCTTTACGAGCAGTACTTC.

This clonotype was observed at least ten times. The chain has TRBV28 and TRBJ2-5; 9 nucleotides match TRBD2. The J segment lost 5 bases and the V segment lost 4 bases, leaving 11 bases of the junction unmatched. There are 16 residues in the CDR3. Germline V gives CDR1 MDHEN, CDR2 SYDVKM. The CDR3 is CASSSGGRGRGETQYF. CDR3 nucleotide sequence: TGTGCCAGCAGTTCCGGCGGGAGGGGGCGCGGGGAGACCCAGTACTTC.

This clonotype was seen a handful of times. The V gene is TRBV12-3 or TRBV12-4, the J gene TRBJ2-7, with D hard to call. The CDR3 is 13 amino acids. With 8 bases removed from V and 1 base from J, the gap between germline ends came to 12 bases. The CDR3: CASLSDASYEQYF. CDR3 coding DNA: TGTGCCAGCTTGTCGGACGCATCCTACGAGCAGTACTTC.

This clonotype was recorded a few times. This chain joins TRBV5-6 and TRBJ2-7; D may be TRBD1 or TRBD2 (5 bases each). The CDR3 extends over 15 amino acids. V gave up 1 base and J gave up 1 base, with 12 bases separating them. Germline V CDR1 and CDR2: SGHDT, YYEEEE. The CDR3 nucleotides are TGTGCCAGCAGCTTGAAAGGGACCTCTTCCTACGAGCAGTACTTC. This sequence encodes CASSLKGTSSYEQYF.

Ten or more counts support this clonotype. The junction departs from the called germline gene at one end, perhaps through a read error. This rearrangement joins TRBV18 to TRBJ2-1, with TRBD1 matching over 9 bases. In germline, CDR1 is KGHSH, CDR2 LQKENI. This CDR3 region has 12 residues. CDR3 protein: CASSPGQGEEFF. The CDR3 DNA follows: TGTGCCAGCTCACCGGGACAGGGTGAGGAGTTCTTC.

A single count supports this clonotype. The gene calls are TRBV4-1 and TRBJ2-3, with 10 bases aligning to TRBD2. Trimming cost V 1 base and J 4 bases; bases outside gene matches: 11. The CDR3 spans 18 residues. Germline V lookup: CDR1 MGHRA, CDR2 YSYEKL. The CDR3 sequence: CASSQGLQRGGRADTQYF. CDR3 nucleotides: TGCGCCAGCAGCCAAGGTCTACAGCGGGGGGGCAGGGCAGATACGCAGTATTTT.

The V call is TRBV2, the J call TRBJ2-1; D call uncertain. V was clipped by 1 base and J by 1 base, with 2 bases between them. The CDR3 sequence is 13 residues long. CDR1 and CDR2 from the germline V gene are SNHLY and FYNNEI. Written as DNA, the CDR3 is TGTGCCAGCAGTGAAGGGTCCTACAATGAGCAGTTCTTC. This translates into CASSEGSYNEQFF.

V usage is TRBV7-9 and J usage is TRBJ1-1, with D unresolved. This CDR3 contains 14 residues. Trimming left V 5 bases short and J 2 bases short, with 12 bases between. CDR1 and CDR2 from the germline V gene are SEHNR and FQNEAQ (reference sequence). CDR3 sequence reads: CASSPPPGNTEAFF. The CDR3 DNA is TGTGCCAGCAGCCCTCCGCCAGGCAACACTGAAGCTTTCTTT.